The 17 T cell receptor beta chains given below trace back to one sample, sequenced in a study of cytomegalovirus exposure and HLA in healthy donors. PCR was performed using 60 Vbeta and 13 Jbeta primers. Sequencing used immunoSEQ multiplex PCR; TCRdb keeps in-frame clones, though not all of them. The sample has under 150,000 clones; 79% are singletons. Sequences were obtained from PBMCs. Source of these receptors: a man aged 30 to 39 in good health and CMV-seropositive.

This chain uses TRBV19 with TRBJ2-3, with D maybe TRBD1 (5 bases). The length of the CDR3 is 15 residues. The germline V and J ends were trimmed by 6 bases and 6 bases, with 19 bases remaining between them. Per germline, CDR1 LNHDA and CDR2 SQIVND (reference sequence). The CDR3 nucleotides read TGTGCCAGTAGAAATTTACAGGAGTTAACGGATACGCAGTATTTT. This translates into CASRNLQELTDTQYF.

The rearrangement joins TRBV9 to TRBJ1-4, with 7 nucleotides matching TRBD1. The CDR3 runs to 16 residues. Trimming took 1 base from V and 6 from J; bases not matched to a gene: 9. CDR1 SGDLS and CDR2 YYNGEE come from the germline V gene. CDR3 protein: CASSVSVDRVDEKLFF. DNA of the CDR3: TGTGCCAGCAGCGTAAGTGTTGACAGGGTGGATGAAAAACTGTTTTTT.

In this sample, this clone turned up once. The chain is built from TRBV5-8 and TRBJ2-1; tentative D call: TRBD1 (7 bases). V was pared by 4 bases and J by 6 bases, with 17 bases between. Germline V gene sequence: CDR1 SGHTS, CDR2 YDEGEE. The CDR3 extends over 15 amino acids. CDR3 sequence: CASSHGGQILNEQFF. The CDR3 nucleotides read TGTGCCAGCAGCCACGGGGGACAGATTCTCAATGAGCAGTTCTTC.

Comments on this clone: At one boundary the junction diverges from the germline segment, which might be a read error. This rearrangement joins TRBV7-7 to TRBJ2-3; 10 nucleotides agree with TRBD2. This CDR3 is built from 16 residues. The germline gives CDR1 SSHAT, CDR2 FNYEAQ (reference sequence). CDR3 DNA sequence: TGTGCTAGCAGTCAATGGACTAGCGGAGGCACAGATACGCAGTATTTT. It translates to CASSQWTSGGTDTQYF.

The rearrangement uses TRBV5-1 and TRBJ2-5; 14 nucleotides align to TRBD2. This CDR3 comprises 16 residues. Germline V gene lookup returns CDR1 SGHRS and CDR2 YFSETQ. Trimming removed 4 bases from V and 5 bases from J; junction bases left unmatched: 7. As DNA, the CDR3 is TGCGCCAGCAGCCCCGGGACTAGCGGGAGTCTGGAGACCCAGTACTTC. Amino acids: CASSPGTSGSLETQYF.

The genes are TRBV5-1 and TRBJ2-4; 14 nucleotides agree with TRBD2. The CDR3 runs 17 residues. CDR1 is SGHRS, CDR2 YFSETQ, per germline. The V gene end was trimmed by 0 bases and the J gene end by 8 bases; junction bases not matched to a gene: 7. The chain's CDR3 is CASSLVGTSGSADIQYF. The CDR3 nucleotides read TGCGCCAGCAGCTTGGTGGGGACTAGCGGGAGTGCGGACATTCAGTACTTC.

V and J are TRBV7-2 and TRBJ2-3, with TRBD2 identical over 9 bases. The CDR3 runs 18 residues. V lost 2 bases to trimming and J lost 6 bases; unmatched junction nucleotides: 15. CDR1 is SGHTA, CDR2 FQGNSA, per germline. As DNA, the CDR3 is TGTGCCAGCAGCTTACCCCGCGGCGGGGGGGTTTACAGCGATACGCAGTATTTT. It codes for CASSLPRGGGVYSDTQYF.

The chain has TRBV19 and TRBJ1-2; TRBD1 is a possible D gene (6 bases). Germline V lookup: CDR1 LNHDA, CDR2 SQIVND (reference sequence). This CDR3 comprises 13 residues. Trimming took 6 bases from V and 3 from J, leaving 11 bases between them. In DNA, the CDR3 is TGTGCCAGTAGAAACAGACAGGACTATGGCTACACCTTC. The encoded protein is CASRNRQDYGYTF.

The chain recombines TRBV7-9 with TRBJ2-7; the D gene is possibly TRBD1 (6 bases). Trimming shortened V by 1 base and J by 4 bases, and 20 bases separated the two germline ends. The CDR3 is 17 amino acids. The germline gives CDR1 SEHNR, CDR2 FQNEAQ (reference sequence). For the CDR3, the DNA is TGTGCCAGCAGCTTAGGACGAGGGGGATTTGGTGGGTACGAGCAGTACTTC. Its protein is CASSLGRGGFGGYEQYF.

The chain recombines TRBV7-2 with TRBJ2-7; 12 bases map to TRBD2. Germline CDR1 SGHTA, CDR2 FQGNSA. J lost 0 bases, V lost 1 base, and 7 bases had no gene match. The CDR3 contains 18 residues. The CDR3 DNA follows: TGTGCCAGCAGCTTAGTTGGGACTAGCGGGTTATCCTCCTACGAGCAGTACTTC. Residues: CASSLVGTSGLSSYEQYF.

This clone was observed a handful of times. This sequence joins TRBV20-1 and TRBJ2-3; D remains unclear. The germline V gene has CDR1 DFQATT and CDR2 SNEGSKA (reference sequence). The CDR3 sequence is 11 residues long. V lost 6 bases and J lost 6, with 10 bases in between. CDR3 DNA: TGCAGTGCCGAAGAGGTGGATACGCAGTATTTT. It is translated as CSAEEVDTQYF.

The CDR3 DNA sequence: TGTGCCAGCAGCTCTTGGACAGATGAAAAACTGTTTTTT. Its translation: CASSSWTDEKLFF. The chain employs TRBV5-6 and TRBJ1-4, with TRBD1 as a possible D gene (6 bases). This CDR3 has 13 residues. CDR1 is SGHDT and CDR2 is YYEEEE in the germline V gene. V gave up 3 bases and J gave up 6 bases, with 9 bases separating them.

V usage is TRBV10-3 and J usage is TRBJ2-2; 12 bases agree with TRBD2. Germline CDR1 and CDR2: ENHRY and SYGVKD. This CDR3 region has 15 residues. V was pared by 7 bases and J by 5 bases, with 5 bases of the junction left unmatched. The CDR3 here is CAITRTSGDTGELFF. The CDR3, as DNA: TGTGCCATCACCCGGACTAGCGGGGATACCGGGGAGCTGTTTTTT.

The chain joins TRBV14 to TRBJ2-3; the D gene is possibly TRBD2 (5 bases). V was cut by 4 bases and J by 2 bases, with 10 bases left in between. The CDR3 totals 14 residues. Germline lookup yields CDR1 SGHDN and CDR2 FVKESK. DNA of the CDR3: TGTGCCAGCAGCCGGGAGTCCTACACAGATACGCAGTATTTT. Translated, it gives CASSRESYTDTQYF.

The J gene is TRBJ2-5, the V gene TRBV11-3; 7 bases are shared with TRBD2. Germline CDR1 is SGHNT and CDR2 is YENEEA. The V gene end was trimmed by 6 bases and the J gene end by 5 bases; junction bases not matched to a gene: 6. The length of the CDR3 is 13 residues. This chain's CDR3 is CASRPTRGETQYF. CDR3 nucleotides: TGTGCCAGCAGGCCAACGCGGGGGGAGACCCAGTACTTC.

This clone appeared a few times. The chain is built from TRBV5-1 and TRBJ2-3; the match to TRBD2 covers 12 bases. CDR1 is SGHRS and CDR2 is YFSETQ in the germline V gene. This CDR3 is 16 amino acids long. The V gene end was trimmed by 4 bases and the J gene end by 4 bases; junction bases not matched to a gene: 7. CDR3 sequence (DNA): TGCGCCAGCAGCCCTGGACTAGCGGGGTTCTCAGATACGCAGTATTTT. It translates to CASSPGLAGFSDTQYF.

V usage is TRBV2 and J usage is TRBJ1-4; D remains unclear. V was cut by 4 bases and J by 10 bases, with 13 bases left in between. The CDR3 loop spans 13 amino acids. The germline V gene has CDR1 SNHLY and CDR2 FYNNEI. This chain's CDR3 is CASSVRVRGKLFF. CDR3 DNA: TGTGCCAGCAGTGTCCGGGTCCGTGGAAAACTGTTTTTT. Based on the CDR3 plus reference TRBV2 and TRBJ1-4, the full variable domain is EPEVTQTPSHQVTQMGQEVILRCVPISNHLYFYWYRQILGQKVEFLVSFYNNEISEKSEIFDDQFSVERPDGSNFTLKIRSTKLEDSAMYFCASSVRVRGKLFFGSGTQLSVL.